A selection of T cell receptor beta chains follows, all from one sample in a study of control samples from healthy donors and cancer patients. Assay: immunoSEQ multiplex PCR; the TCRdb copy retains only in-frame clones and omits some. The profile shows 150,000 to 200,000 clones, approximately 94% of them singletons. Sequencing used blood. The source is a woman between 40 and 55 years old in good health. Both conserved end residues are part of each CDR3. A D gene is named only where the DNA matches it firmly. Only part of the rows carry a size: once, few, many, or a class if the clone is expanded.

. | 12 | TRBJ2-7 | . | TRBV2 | TGTGCCAGCGTTACAGGAACCTACGAGCAGTACTTC | CASVTGTYEQYF
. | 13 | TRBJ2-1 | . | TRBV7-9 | TGTGCCAGCAGCTTAATCTCACAGGATGAGCAGTTCTTC | CASSLISQDEQFF
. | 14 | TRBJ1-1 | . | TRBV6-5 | TGTGCCAGCAGTTCCCCGAGCCGGACCACTGAAGCTTTCTTT | CASSSPSRTTEAFF
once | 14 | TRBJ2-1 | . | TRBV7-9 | TGTGCCAGCAGCTTGTTAGACTCATACAATGAGCAGTTCTTC | CASSLLDSYNEQFF
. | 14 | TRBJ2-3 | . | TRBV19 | TGTGCCAGTAGTGTCGAGCGGACCACAGATACGCAGTATTTT | CASSVERTTDTQYF
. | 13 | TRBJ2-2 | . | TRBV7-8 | TGTGCCAGCAGCTTAACCTCCACCGGGGAGCTGTTTTTT | CASSLTSTGELFF
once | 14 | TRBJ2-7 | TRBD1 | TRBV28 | TGTGCCAGCAGTTCCTGGGACAGGGACTACGAGCAGTACTTC | CASSSWDRDYEQYF
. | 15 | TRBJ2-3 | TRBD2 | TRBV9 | TGTGCCAGCAGCGTAGTAGCGGGAGGACCTTATACGCAGTATTTT | CASSVVAGGPYTQYF
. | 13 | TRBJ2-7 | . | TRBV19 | TGTGCCAGTAGTATATTCGGGGCCGCCGTGCAGTACTTC | CASSIFGAAVQYF
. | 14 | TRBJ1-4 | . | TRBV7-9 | TGTGCCAGCAGCTTTGGCGGTCTGAATGAAAAACTGTTTTTT | CASSFGGLNEKLFF
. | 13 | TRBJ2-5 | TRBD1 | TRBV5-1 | TGCGCCAGCAGCTTCGGACAGGAGGAGACCCAGTACTTC | CASSFGQEETQYF
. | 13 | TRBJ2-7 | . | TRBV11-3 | TGTGCCAGCAGCGGGGGGCCCCGGAGCGAGCAGTACTTC | CASSGGPRSEQYF
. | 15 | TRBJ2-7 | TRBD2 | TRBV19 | TGTGCCAGTAGTACGACTAGCGGGAGCGGTTACGAGCAGTACTTC | CASSTTSGSGYEQYF
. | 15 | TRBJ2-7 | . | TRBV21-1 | TGTGCCAGCAGCAAAGCGCTAGGTGTAACGTACGAGCAGTACTTC | CASSKALGVTYEQYF
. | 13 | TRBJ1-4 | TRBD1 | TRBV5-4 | TGTGCCAGCAGCTTGGCGGGATCGGGACAGGGGTTTTTT | CASSLAGSGQGFF
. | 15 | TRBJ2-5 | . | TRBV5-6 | TGTGCCAGCAGCGGCGGGACAGCACAAGGAGAGACCCAGTACTTC | CASSGGTAQGETQYF
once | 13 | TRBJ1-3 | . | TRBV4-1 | TGCGCCAGCAGCTTTTTCAGGGGAAACACCATATATTTT | CASSFFRGNTIYF
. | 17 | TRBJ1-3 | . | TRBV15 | TGTGCCACCAGCAGAGATAACGCAGGCCGTTCTGGAAACACCATATATTTT | CATSRDNAGRSGNTIYF
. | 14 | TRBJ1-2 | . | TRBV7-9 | TGTGCCAGCAGCTTAGGAATTGGGGGCTGGGGCTACACCTTC | CASSLGIGGWGYTF
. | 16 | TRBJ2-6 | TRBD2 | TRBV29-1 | TGCAGCGTTGAAGGAGCGGGGGCGAGAGGGGCCAACGTCCTGACTTTC | CSVEGAGARGANVLTF
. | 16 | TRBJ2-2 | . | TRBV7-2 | TGTGCCAGCAGCTCGACCGGGGGCTGGGCGGCGGGGGAGCTGTTTTTT | CASSSTGGWAAGELFF
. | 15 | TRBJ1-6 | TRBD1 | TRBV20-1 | TGCAGTGCTAGTCCCCCGGGACAGAATAATTCACCCCTCCACTTT | CSASPPGQNNSPLHF
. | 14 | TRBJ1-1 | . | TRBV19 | TGTGCCAGTAGTATAGCGGGCCGACACACTGAAGCTTTCTTT | CASSIAGRHTEAFF
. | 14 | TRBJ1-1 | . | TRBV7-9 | TGTGCCAGCAGCTTAGGGTCCGTTAACACTGAAGCTTTCTTT | CASSLGSVNTEAFF
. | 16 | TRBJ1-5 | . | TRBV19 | TGTGCCAGTACTAAAAACAGGTTTTGGAGCAATCAGCCCCAGCATTTT | CASTKNRFWSNQPQHF
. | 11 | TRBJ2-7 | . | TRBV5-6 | TGTGCCAGCAGCTTTGAGTACGAGCAGTACTTC | CASSFEYEQYF
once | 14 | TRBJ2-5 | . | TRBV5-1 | TGCGCCAGCAGCAATGTGCAGGGTCGAGAGACCCAGTACTTC | CASSNVQGRETQYF
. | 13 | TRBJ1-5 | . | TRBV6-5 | TGTGCCAGCAGTTACCGAGAAAATCAGCCCCAGCATTTT | CASSYRENQPQHF
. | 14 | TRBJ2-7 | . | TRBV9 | TGTGCCAGCAGCGTCCGGGACGGGACCTACGAGCAGTACTTC | CASSVRDGTYEQYF
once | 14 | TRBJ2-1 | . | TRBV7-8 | TGTGCCAGCAGCGGAATATCCCCATTTGATGAGCAGTTCTTC | CASSGISPFDEQFF
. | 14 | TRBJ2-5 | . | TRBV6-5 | TGTGCCAGCAGTTTCCAGGGAGTACAAGAGACCCAGTACTTC | CASSFQGVQETQYF
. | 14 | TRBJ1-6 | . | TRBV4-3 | TGCGCCAGCAGCCAAACGGCGGGAGGTTCACCCCTCCACTTT | CASSQTAGGSPLHF
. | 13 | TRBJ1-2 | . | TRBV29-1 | TGCAGCGGATTCACGGACAGACCCTATGGCTACACCTTC | CSGFTDRPYGYTF
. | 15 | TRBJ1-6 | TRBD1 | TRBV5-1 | TGCGCCAGCAGCACCGGAACAGGGGGCAATTCACCCCTCCACTTT | CASSTGTGGNSPLHF
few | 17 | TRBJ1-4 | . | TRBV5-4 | TGTGCCAGCAGCTTGGCCGTGACGCCAGCAACTAATGAAAAACTGTTTTTT | CASSLAVTPATNEKLFF
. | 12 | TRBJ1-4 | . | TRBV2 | TGTGCCAGCAGCAGCCTTAATGAAAAACTGTTTTTT | CASSSLNEKLFF
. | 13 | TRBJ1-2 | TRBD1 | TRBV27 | TGTGCCAGCAGACAAGACAGGGAAGAAGGCTACACCTTC | CASRQDREEGYTF
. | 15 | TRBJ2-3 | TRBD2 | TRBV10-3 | TGTGCCATCGGGTCCTTAGCGGGGGGCACAGATACGCAGTATTTT | CAIGSLAGGTDTQYF
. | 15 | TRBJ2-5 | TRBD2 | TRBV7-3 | TGTGCCAGCAGCCCGACTAGCGGGGGCTGGGAGACCCAGTACTTC | CASSPTSGGWETQYF
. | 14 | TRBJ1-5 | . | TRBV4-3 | TGCGCCAGCAGCCAAGTGACTTGGGGACAGCCCCAGCATTTT | CASSQVTWGQPQHF